A single T cell receptor (beta chain) is shown here with its context. The data originate from a study of blood T cell repertoires in COVID-19. Study-wide context: Acute-phase and convalescent COVID-19 samples originated in the United States, Italy and Spain. PBMCs, B-cell-depleted T cells, or T cells were the source of the cDNA or gDNA that made up the material.

CDR1 is SGHRS, CDR2 YFSETQ, per germline. The CDR3 contains 14 residues. V lost 2 bases and J 2 bases, leaving 11 bases between the germline ends. Libraries were prepared by immunoSEQ multiplex PCR; TCRdb keeps only in-frame clonotypes and omits some of them. The data contain around 120,000 clones, approximately 80% of them singletons. V gene TRBV5-1 combines with J gene TRBJ2-7; D is perhaps TRBD1 (5 bases). This clonotype originated in a man in his 70s with acute or convalescent COVID-19. Sequencing was performed on peripheral blood. This chain's CDR3 is CASSFQGSTYEQYF. CDR3 sequence (DNA): TGCGCCAGCAGCTTCCAGGGATCTACCTACGAGCAGTACTTC.